The 8 T cell receptor beta chains given below trace back to one sample, sequenced in a study of technical replicates of blood from several donors. Repertoires were generated with immunoSEQ multiplex PCR, while TCRdb's copy carries only in-frame clones and drops some. Of roughly 80,000 clones detected, 89% appear once; the ten largest clones hold roughly 0.41%. Sequencing input: T cells isolated from PBMCs. These receptors originate from a human donor in good health.

This clone was counted a single time. The J gene is TRBJ2-3, the V gene TRBV11-2, with 7 bases aligning to TRBD1. Trimming cost V 5 bases and J 0 bases; bases outside gene matches: 5. The CDR3 is 15 amino acids. From germline, CDR1 is SGHAT and CDR2 FQNNGV. The CDR3 DNA reads TGTGCCAGCAGCGACTGGGACAGTAGCACAGATACGCAGTATTTT. Protein: CASSDWDSSTDTQYF.

V usage is TRBV25-1 and J usage is TRBJ2-3; 12 nucleotides align to TRBD2. Germline V CDR1 and CDR2: MGHDK, SYGVNS. V dropped 1 base and J dropped 3; count of bases not matched to a gene: 2. There are 16 residues in the CDR3. The CDR3 loop is CASSEWTSGTTDTQYF. The CDR3 DNA is TGTGCCAGCAGTGAATGGACTAGCGGGACAACAGATACGCAGTATTTT.

This clone is a singleton in its sample. This chain links TRBV27 with TRBJ2-7; tentatively, D is TRBD1 (5 bases). CDR1 is MNHEY, CDR2 SMNVEV, per germline (reference sequence). This CDR3 is built from 13 residues. Trimming stripped 6 bases from V and 7 bases from J, with 16 bases between. The CDR3, as DNA: TGTGCCAGCAGCTGGACACCTCCGATGGAGCAGTACTTC. It yields the protein CASSWTPPMEQYF.

On this clone itself: One end of the junction fails to match germline, which may point to a read error. V usage is TRBV2 and J usage is TRBJ1-5, with D unclear. The V gene's germline CDR1 is SNHLY and CDR2 FYNNEI. The CDR3 has 14 amino acids. The CDR3 loop is CASSEEYSDQPQHF. The CDR3 nucleotides read TGTGCCAGCAGTGAAGAATATAGCGATCAGCCCCAGCATTTT.

The V call is TRBV30, the J call TRBJ2-7; 7 nucleotides line up with TRBD1. CDR3 length: 15 amino acids. J was trimmed by 7 bases and V by 2 bases; bases with no gene match: 14. CDR1 and CDR2 (germline): GTSNPN, SVGIG (reference sequence). DNA of the CDR3: TGTGCCTGGAGTTCAGACAGGGAAGTCTCCCGGGAGCAGTACTTC. Protein sequence: CAWSSDREVSREQYF.

This sequence joins TRBV5-1 and TRBJ1-2, with 8 bases fitting TRBD1. Trimming cost V 3 bases and J 4 bases; bases outside gene matches: 5. The germline V gene encodes CDR1 SGHRS and CDR2 YFSETQ. This CDR3 is built from 14 residues. The DNA of the CDR3 is TGCGCCAGCAGCTCGGACAGGGAGATCTATGGCTACACCTTC. As protein: CASSSDREIYGYTF.

This chain connects TRBV7-2 to TRBJ2-1; D unclear. This CDR3 has 15 amino acids. CDR1 is SGHTA, CDR2 FQGNSA, per germline. The V gene lost 1 base and the J gene lost 0 bases, with 7 bases spanning the gap. The CDR3 DNA sequence: TGTGCCAGCAGCTTAGTCCCGAGCTCCTACAATGAGCAGTTCTTC. It is translated as CASSLVPSSYNEQFF. Full variable domain (rest looked up from reference TRBV7-2 and TRBJ2-1): GAGVSQSPSNKVTEKGKDVELRCDPISGHTALYWYRQSLGQGLEFLIYFQGNSAPDKSGLPSDRFSAERTGGSVSTLTIQRTQQEDSAVYLCASSLVPSSYNEQFFGPGTRLTVL.

The chain couples TRBV6-9 to TRBJ2-1; 9 nucleotides agree with TRBD1. V shed 6 bases and J 2 bases; nucleotides not matched to a gene: 8. There are 16 residues in the CDR3. CDR1 and CDR2 from the germline V gene are MNHGY and SVAAGI. The CDR3 loop reads CASSRRDRVPYNEQFF. The CDR3 DNA follows: TGTGCCAGCAGCCGAAGGGACAGGGTCCCCTACAATGAGCAGTTCTTC.